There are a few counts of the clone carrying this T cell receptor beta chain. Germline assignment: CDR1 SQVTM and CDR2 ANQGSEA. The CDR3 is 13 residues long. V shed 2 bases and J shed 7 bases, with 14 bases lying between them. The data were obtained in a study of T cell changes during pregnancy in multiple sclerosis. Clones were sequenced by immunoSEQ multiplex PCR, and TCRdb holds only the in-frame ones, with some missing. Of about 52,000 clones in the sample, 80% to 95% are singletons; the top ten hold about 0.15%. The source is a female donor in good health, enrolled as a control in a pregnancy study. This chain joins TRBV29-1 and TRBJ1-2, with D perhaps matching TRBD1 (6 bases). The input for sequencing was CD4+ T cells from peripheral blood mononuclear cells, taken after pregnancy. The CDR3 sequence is CSVEIRGAGGYTF. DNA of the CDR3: TGCAGCGTTGAAATCCGGGGGGCGGGTGGCTACACCTTC.